These 15 T cell receptor gamma chains were sequenced from one sample in a study of gamma delta lymphoproliferative disorders and STAT genes. TCRdb reanalysed the multiplex PCR reads with CATT. In the table there are more than 800 gamma-chain clones, approximately 30% of which are singletons. Sequencing used genomic DNA taken from PBMCs of patients and controls. The sequencing sample was made of blood. These receptors originate from a human donor in good health.

By share, this clone counts as medium-sized. The chain combines TRGV8 with TRGJ1 or TRGJ2. The J gene, absent from TCRdb, was called here by matching the DNA to germline. The CDR3 consists of 13 residues. CDR1 is VENAVY, CDR2 YDSYNSRV, per germline. The trim removed 1 base at V and 2 bases at J, leaving 2 bases unmatched. CDR3 protein: CATWDSDYYKKLF. The CDR3, as DNA: TGTGCCACCTGGGATAGTGATTATTATAAGAAACTCTTT.

Sample share makes this clone large. The DNA for the CDR3 is TGTGCTGCGTGGGATTACTGGCCCCCATTAGCTTATAAGAAACTCTTT. It specifies CAAWDYWPPLAYKKLF. The V call is TRGV10, the J call TRGJ1 or TRGJ2. The J gene is not listed in TCRdb, so it was assigned here from a DNA match to germline. TRGV10 is labeled an ORF, and its function is uncertain. The CDR3 consists of 16 residues. V gave up 8 bases and J gave up 6 bases; unmatched junction bases: 20.

The chain carries TRGV2 and TRGJ1 or TRGJ2. The J gene, missing from TCRdb, was assigned here through DNA to germline matching. The J segment lost 4 bases and the V segment lost 6 bases, leaving 6 bases of the junction unmatched. The germline V gene encodes CDR1 EGSNGY and CDR2 YDSYNSKV. This CDR3 is 12 amino acids long. The CDR3 DNA reads as TGTGCCACCTGGACGTCCTATTATAAGAAACTCTTT. This translates into CATWTSYYKKLF.

By share, this clone ranks as medium-sized. The chain's CDR3 is CALWEVQGEKLF. CDR3 nucleotides: TGTGCCTTGTGGGAGGTGCAAGGGGAGAAACTCTTT. The rearrangement uses TRGV9 and TRGJ1 or TRGJ2. Since TCRdb gives no J gene, matching the DNA to germline was used here to assign it. Germline CDR1 and CDR2: GITISATS and ISYDGTV (reference sequence). The CDR3 totals 12 residues. The trim removed 0 bases at V and 11 bases at J, leaving 7 bases unmatched.

This clone is deemed large (0.1 to 1%). Other nucleotide sequences in the sample specify the same CDR3. The V gene is given as TRGV2, and no J gene call is available. This CDR3 is 11 amino acids long. Germline values: CDR1 EGSNGY, CDR2 YDSYNSKV. The CDR3 coding sequence is TGTGCCACCTGGGACGGGCCGCAAAAACTCTTT. This sequence encodes CATWDGPQKLF.

This clone is labeled as medium-sized. The same CDR3 arises from other DNA sequences in this sample as well. CDR3 residues: CATWDRPAKLF. CDR3 DNA sequence: TGTGCCACCTGGGACAGGCCGGCGAAACTCTTT. V and J are TRGV5 and TRGJ1 or TRGJ2. No J gene is reported in TCRdb; it was inferred here by comparing the DNA with germline. The CDR3 loop spans 11 amino acids. Trimming at V came to 0 bases and at J to 12 bases, leaving 5 bases not matched to a gene. CDR1 and CDR2 (germline): VINAFY, YDVSNSKD.

The chain recombines TRGV10 with TRGJ1 or TRGJ2. TCRdb offers no J gene call, so here the DNA was matched to germline to obtain one. TRGV10 is treated as an ORF (open reading frame) with a function not yet certain. J lost 12 bases, V lost 8 bases, and 8 bases had no gene match. This CDR3 is 10 amino acids long. The CDR3 nucleotides are TGTGCTGCGTGGGATCGAGGGAAACTCTTT. It yields the protein CAAWDRGKLF.

This clone is large (0.1 to 1%) within its sample. No call exists for the J gene, whereas the V gene is TRGV4. The CDR3 extends over 10 amino acids. In germline, CDR1 is EGSTGY, CDR2 YDSYTSSV. Written as DNA, the CDR3 is TGTGCCACCTGGGATGGCCAAAAACTCTTT. This translates into CATWDGQKLF.

By its share, this clone is medium-sized. A read error may produce the germline difference seen at one junction end. The gene calls are TRGV4 and TRGJ1 or TRGJ2. Because TCRdb records no J gene, it was assigned here through a match of the DNA to germline. CDR3 length: 9 residues. The germline V gene encodes CDR1 EGSTGY and CDR2 YDSYTSSV. CDR3 coding DNA: TGTGCCACCTGGTATGGGAAACTCTTT. It codes for CATWYGKLF.

By sample share, this clone is large (0.1 to 1%). This sequence joins TRGV10 and TRGJ1 or TRGJ2. TCRdb gives no J gene; it was assigned here by matching the DNA to germline. TRGV10 is known as an ORF, though its function is uncertain. The V gene end was trimmed by 8 bases and the J gene end by 6 bases; junction bases not matched to a gene: 11. The CDR3 totals 13 residues. CDR3: CAAWDYITYKKLF. The CDR3 DNA reads as TGTGCTGCGTGGGATTATATCACTTATAAGAAACTCTTT.

V is TRGV10 and J is TRGJ1 or TRGJ2. Matching the DNA to germline supplied the J gene, which TCRdb does not give. TRGV10 is an ORF, and what it does is uncertain. Unmatched junction bases numbered 11, after V lost 8 bases and J lost 0 bases. CDR3 length equals 15 residues. CDR3 bases: TGTGCTGCGTGGGATTCGTCGCGGAATTATTATAAGAAACTCTTT. Its protein is CAAWDSSRNYYKKLF.

Notes on this clone: Because the CDR3's place on the DNA is in doubt, the DNA is left out and the CDR3 is given as listed by TCRdb. The V gene corresponds to TRGV3; no J gene was called. The CDR3 extends over 19 residues, inclusive of both ends. Germline CDR1 and CDR2: VTNTFY and YDVSTARD (reference sequence). CDR3 in amino acids: CATWDRLGIRNSLAVEQHF.

This clone is medium-sized (0.01 to 0.1%) by share. CDR3 in DNA: TGTGCCACCTGGGATCGCCTTTTATTTTTC. It yields the protein CATWDRLLFF. The J segment was not called; the V segment is TRGV4. The CDR3 is made up of 10 amino acids. The V gene's germline CDR1 is EGSTGY and CDR2 YDSYTSSV.

This clone is large (0.1 to 1%) in the sample. This sequence joins TRGV3 and TRGJP2. The J gene was missing in TCRdb and was found by matching the end of the DNA to germline. This CDR3 has 12 residues. V dropped 4 bases and J dropped 11; count of bases not matched to a gene: 7. Germline CDR1 and CDR2: VTNTFY and YDVSTARD (reference sequence). The CDR3 region is CATWDSGWIKTF. In DNA, the CDR3 is TGTGCCACCTGGGATAGCGGATGGATCAAGACGTTT.

For this clone: The limits of the CDR3 on the DNA are not certain, so only TCRdb's listed CDR3 is given. The V gene was identified as TRGV8, while no J gene was called. The CDR3 is 19 amino acids long, termini counted. The germline CDR1 and CDR2 sequences are VENAVY and YDSYNSRV. CDR3 protein: CATWDSIIIRNSLAVEQHF.